The following is a TCR beta chain sequence with its context. The data were taken from a study of blood T cell repertoires in COVID-19. Study details: The samples span acute and convalescent COVID-19 from the United States, Italy and Spain.

Participants came from about 24 US areas, aged about 18 to 89 years. Participant reports of clinical history set cohort assignment. J lost 4 bases, V lost 5 bases, and 9 bases had no gene match. This CDR3 is 16 amino acids long. CDR1 and CDR2 from the germline V gene are SGHRS and YFSETQ. As originally analysed: Reference gene primer amplification yielded estimated nucleated cell counts. The data were produced by immunoSEQ multiplex PCR, yet TCRdb's version contains in-frame clones alone and is incomplete. V and J calls and clone size are given by that table; D and trimming were obtained from the DNA. This table has approximately 320,000 clones, about 88% appearing once.

Material for sequencing was PBMCs or T cells enriched from blood (not recorded which). The source of this sequence is a man aged 55 to 70 who had recovered from COVID-19. V gene TRBV5-1 combines with J gene TRBJ1-2; 12 bases are shared with TRBD1. The CDR3 protein is CASRPPGQGAGYGYTF. In DNA, the CDR3 is TGCGCCAGCAGGCCCCCGGGACAGGGGGCGGGCTATGGCTACACCTTC.